This record covers a single T cell receptor beta chain. Its antigen is still unknown. This CDR3 has 14 residues. Trimming shortened V by 3 bases and J by 10 bases, and 20 bases separated the two germline ends. The germline V gene encodes CDR1 GTSNPN and CDR2 SVGIG (reference sequence). Documented treatment: oral pan-JAK inhibitor, 5-10 mg twice daily. As part of sample collection, lesional scalp punch biopsies and peripheral blood were taken from alopecia areata patients. Extracted RNA was reverse transcribed into cDNA, the sequencing template. Measured with immunoSEQ multiplex PCR; TCRdb has only the in-frame clones, and not every one. There are 180,000 or so clones in the sample; 51% occur only once, and over 9% lies in the top ten. This entry is derived from a study of CD8+ T cells in alopecia areata. At the level of the study: Dosing spanned 6 to 18 months on tofacitinib, then 6 months off drug. Study observations and caveats: Whereas mice showed it more clearly, TCR sharing across patients was murkier, possibly because of HLA.

The J gene is TRBJ2-3, the V gene TRBV30; no clear D. This sequence originates from a human donor with alopecia areata. This sample comprised CD8+ T cells sorted from blood, obtained at week 52, from a patient treated with tofacitinib. CDR3 DNA sequence: TGTGCCTGGAGCCTTGGGCAGGTCCATTGGGCGCAGTATTTT. Translation: CAWSLGQVHWAQYF.